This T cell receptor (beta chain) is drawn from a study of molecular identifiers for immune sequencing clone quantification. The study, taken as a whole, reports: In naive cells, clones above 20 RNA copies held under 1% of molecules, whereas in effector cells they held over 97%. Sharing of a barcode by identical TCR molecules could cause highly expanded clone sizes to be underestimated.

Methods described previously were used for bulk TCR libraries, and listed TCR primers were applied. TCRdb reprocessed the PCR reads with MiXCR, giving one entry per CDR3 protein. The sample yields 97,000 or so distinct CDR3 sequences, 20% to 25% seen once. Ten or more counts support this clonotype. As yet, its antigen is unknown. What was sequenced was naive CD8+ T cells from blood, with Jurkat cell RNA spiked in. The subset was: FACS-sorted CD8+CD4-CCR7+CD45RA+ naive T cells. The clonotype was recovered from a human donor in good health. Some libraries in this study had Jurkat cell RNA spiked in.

CDR3 nucleotides: TGTGCCAGCAGCTCAGGACTAGGGGACCATGAGCAGTTCTTC. Translating gives CASSSGLGDHEQFF. This chain connects TRBV11-2 to TRBJ2-1, with 7 bases lining up with TRBD2. Germline V gives CDR1 SGHAT, CDR2 FQNNGV. V lost 4 bases, J lost 8 bases, and 8 bases stayed unmatched. This CDR3 is built from 14 residues.